A selection of T cell receptor beta chains follows, all from one sample in a study of blood T cell repertoires in COVID-19. Only in-frame clones appear in the TCRdb table, and some are missing; sequencing was by immunoSEQ multiplex PCR. The sample has 130,000 to 150,000 clones, about 87% seen once. The sequenced sample consisted of peripheral blood. The receptors originated from a woman in her fifties or sixties with acute or convalescent COVID-19. CDR3s include the opening cysteine and the closing phenylalanine or tryptophan.

v_gene	j_gene	CDR3aa
TRBV7-5	TRBJ2-7	CARRQTSGSSGLTYEQYF
TRBV11-3	TRBJ2-5	CASSFSLKETQYF
TRBV5-1	TRBJ1-1	CASSLTFQELNTEAFF
TRBV2	TRBJ2-5	CASSAAGGPETQYF
TRBV2	TRBJ2-3	CASRVLMAGSQYF
TRBV6-5	TRBJ2-7	CASSTGTDLREQYF
TRBV12-3/TRBV12-4	TRBJ1-4	CASTDSINEKLFF
TRBV3-1/TRBV3-2	TRBJ1-6	CASSQANNSPLHF
TRBV7-8	TRBJ1-4	CASSFRDFGEKLFF
TRBV14	TRBJ1-6	CASSQDRGLSSYNSPLHF
TRBV4-1	TRBJ2-2	CASSQGALATSGELFF